The rows below give T cell receptor beta chains drawn from one sample of a study of T cell clonotyping in hematopoietic cell transplantation. Using immunoSEQ multiplex PCR, the repertoire was profiled, and TCRdb retains in-frame clones only, with some absent. The data contain tens of thousands of clones, around 95% of them singletons. Sequencing was done on a sample of peripheral blood mononuclear cells. Receptors originate from a woman aged 45-65 years in good health. Some clones in this sample may be carry-over from other donors' samples. The CDR3 runs from the conserved cysteine through the conserved F or W. Fields, in order: V gene, D gene, J gene, clone size, CDR3 DNA, CDR3 protein. The D gene is left open where the match is weak. The listing skips clone size in some rows; elsewhere it reads once, few, many or a size class.

>TRBV7-9|.|TRBJ1-1|.
TGTGCCAGCAGCACCCTGTGGGTGAACACTGCAGCTTTCTTT
CASSTLWVNTAAFF
>TRBV5-6|.|TRBJ2-7|.
TGTGCCAGCAGGAGGGGGGCTACCTACGAGCAGTACTTC
CASRRGATYEQYF
>TRBV7-6|TRBD1|TRBJ2-7|.
TGTGCCAGCAGCAACGGACAGGGGAGAGGAGAGCAGTACTTC
CASSNGQGRGEQYF
>TRBV9|TRBD1|TRBJ1-3|.
TGTGCCAGCAGCGAGGGACAGGGGTACGCTGGAAACACCATATATTTT
CASSEGQGYAGNTIYF
>TRBV19|TRBD2|TRBJ2-7|.
TGTGCCAGTAGTAACCTAGCGGGCTCCTACGAGCAGTACTTC
CASSNLAGSYEQYF
>TRBV5-6|.|TRBJ1-2|.
TGTGCCAGCAGCTTGGTTGGGTTTGGCTACACCTTC
CASSLVGFGYTF
>TRBV19|TRBD1|TRBJ1-3|.
TGTGCCAGTAAACAGGGGGCAAGTGGAAACACCATATATTTT
CASKQGASGNTIYF
>TRBV9|.|TRBJ1-3|.
TGTGCCAGCAGCAATCAAGCGGGAGGTGGCGGAAACACCATATATTTT
CASSNQAGGGGNTIYF
>TRBV4-1|.|TRBJ2-6|.
TGCGCCAGCAGCCAAGATCGGTGGAGCTCTGGGGCCAACGTCCTGACTTTC
CASSQDRWSSGANVLTF
>TRBV30|.|TRBJ1-6|.
TGTGCCTGGAGTGTAACCCACAGTCCCAATTCACCCCTCCACTTT
CAWSVTHSPNSPLHF
>TRBV7-2|.|TRBJ1-6|.
TGTGCCAGCAGCCCTTATGTGGCCAGGCCGAATTCACCCCTCCACTTT
CASSPYVARPNSPLHF
>TRBV5-6|.|TRBJ1-1|once
TGTGCCAGCAGCGCCGAGGGGGGGATTCAGAGTGAAGCTTTCTTT
CASSAEGGIQSEAFF
>TRBV30|TRBD1|TRBJ1-2|.
TGTGCCTGGAGTCAGGACAGGGTCTATGGCTACACCTTC
CAWSQDRVYGYTF
>TRBV6-1|.|TRBJ1-2|once
TGTGCCAGCAGTGTCGGGACATACGGCTACACCTTC
CASSVGTYGYTF
>TRBV4-2|.|TRBJ1-6|.
TGTGCCAGCAGCCAGGAAGGGGGGACCTATAATTCACCCCTCCACTTT
CASSQEGGTYNSPLHF
>TRBV5-1|.|TRBJ2-2|.
TGCGCCAGCAGTACGAACACCGGGGAGCTGTTTTTT
CASSTNTGELFF
>TRBV9|.|TRBJ1-4|.
TGTGCCAGCAGCGTAGGAACAGGTGAAAAACTGTTTTTT
CASSVGTGEKLFF
>TRBV7-5|.|TRBJ1-2|.
TGTGTCAGAAGCTTAGCTAAACAGGCCTCGTATGGCTACACCTTC
CVRSLAKQASYGYTF
>TRBV18|.|TRBJ2-3|.
TGTGCCAGCTCACCACCGACCCGGGGAAAAGGCACAGATACGCAGTATTTT
CASSPPTRGKGTDTQYF
>TRBV6-1|TRBD1|TRBJ1-2|.
TGTGCCAGCAGTGAATGGGACAGCCGACTAGCTAACTATGGCTACACCTTC
CASSEWDSRLANYGYTF
>TRBV5-4|.|TRBJ2-3|.
TGTGCCAGCAGCCGAACCAACCCAGATACGCAGTATTTT
CASSRTNPDTQYF
>TRBV29-1|.|TRBJ1-1|.
TGCAGCGTAACTAAGGGAGCGGCTGAAGCTTTCTTT
CSVTKGAAEAFF
>TRBV4-3|.|TRBJ1-5|.
TGCGCCAGCAGCTTCGCCCGGGACTCCGGCCAGCCCCAGCATTTT
CASSFARDSGQPQHF
>TRBV10-3|.|TRBJ2-6|.
TGTGCCATCAGTGGCCAGGGTGCGACTGGGGCCAACGTCCTGACTTTC
CAISGQGATGANVLTF
>TRBV4-3|TRBD2|TRBJ2-1|.
TGCGCCAGCAGCCAAGACGGGGGGGCCTACAATGAGCAGTTCTTC
CASSQDGGAYNEQFF
>TRBV6-1|.|TRBJ1-5|.
TGTGCCAGCAGCAAAGATGCGGCAGCGTATCAGCCCCAGCATTTT
CASSKDAAAYQPQHF
>TRBV4-1|.|TRBJ2-5|.
TGCGCCAGCAGCCCTCAGCCAGGGATGAAGGAGACCCAGTACTTC
CASSPQPGMKETQYF
>TRBV6-1|.|TRBJ2-7|.
TGTGCCAGCAGGAGGGACGGAAATTCCTACGAGCAGTACTTC
CASRRDGNSYEQYF
>TRBV20-1|.|TRBJ2-3|once
TGCAGTGCGCGACTAGGGGATACGCAGTATTTT
CSARLGDTQYF
>TRBV6-5|.|TRBJ1-2|.
TGTGCCAGCAGTTACTCGACGCAGCCTAACTATGGCTACACCTTC
CASSYSTQPNYGYTF
>TRBV7-8|.|TRBJ1-2|.
TGTGCCAGCAGCTTCGGCAGGGAGGGAAGTGGCTACACCTTC
CASSFGREGSGYTF
>TRBV19|TRBD1|TRBJ1-6|.
TGTGCCAGTAATGGGGGGACAGGGTATAATTCACCCCTCCACTTT
CASNGGTGYNSPLHF
>TRBV18|.|TRBJ2-7|.
TGTGCCAGCTCCTCCCGGGACAAGAACTACGAGCAGTACTTC
CASSSRDKNYEQYF
>TRBV6-1|.|TRBJ1-1|.
TGTGCCAGCAGTGGAGACAGTGGTCGGAACACTGAAGCTTTCTTT
CASSGDSGRNTEAFF
>TRBV14|.|TRBJ1-1|.
TGTGCCAGCAGCTATAGGGGGAGGTTTGCTGAAGCTTTCTTT
CASSYRGRFAEAFF
>TRBV7-6|TRBD1|TRBJ1-2|.
TGTGCCAGCAGCTCCCGACAGGGGGTCCTTCTCACCTTC
CASSSRQGVLLTF
>TRBV5-1|.|TRBJ1-2|.
TGCGCCAGCAGCTTGGCCTCGGTTTATGGCTACACCTTC
CASSLASVYGYTF
>TRBV6-5|.|TRBJ1-2|.
TGTGCCAGCAGGGCCCTCGAGTATTCTGGCTACACCTTC
CASRALEYSGYTF
>TRBV9|.|TRBJ1-1|.
TGTGCCAGCGGGGACTTGAACACTGAAGCTTTCTTT
CASGDLNTEAFF
>TRBV14|TRBD1|TRBJ1-2|.
TGTGCCAGCAGCAACGACAGGGGGTCTTATGGCTACACCTTC
CASSNDRGSYGYTF
>TRBV9|.|TRBJ1-3|once
TGTGCCAGCAGCCCAAACCCAGGGACGGTGGGAAACACCATATATTTT
CASSPNPGTVGNTIYF
>TRBV9|TRBD1|TRBJ1-5|.
TGTGCCAGCAGCCCACAGGGGGAAGTTTCTCAGCCCCAGCATTTT
CASSPQGEVSQPQHF
>TRBV4-1|.|TRBJ1-4|.
TGCGCCAGCAGCCAAATGTACAGGGCGAAGAATGAAAAACTGTTTTTT
CASSQMYRAKNEKLFF
>TRBV9|.|TRBJ2-6|.
TGTGCCTCGGGCGGAGGAGCTGGGGCCAACGTCCTGACTTTC
CASGGGAGANVLTF
>TRBV6-1|.|TRBJ1-2|.
TGTGCCAGCAGTGAAGCGCGGGGGCAGGACTATGGCTACACCTTC
CASSEARGQDYGYTF
>TRBV27|.|TRBJ2-2|few
TGTGCCACCATGACAGCGAACACCGGGGAGCTGTTTTTT
CATMTANTGELFF
>TRBV6-5|.|TRBJ2-7|once
TGTGCCAGCAGTCCCCTGTCCCGTGCGCCCTACGAGCAGTACTTC
CASSPLSRAPYEQYF
>TRBV6-6|.|TRBJ2-5|.
TGTGCCAGCAGCAAGGACAGAGCGCAAGAGACCCAGTACTTC
CASSKDRAQETQYF
>TRBV7-2|.|TRBJ1-5|.
TGTGCCAGCAGGTCGGGGTCTAGCAATCAGCCCCAGCATTTT
CASRSGSSNQPQHF
>TRBV7-2|TRBD2|TRBJ2-1|once
TGTGCCAGCAGCTTAGGAGGTAGCGGGGGGGCGGTGCAGTTCTTC
CASSLGGSGGAVQFF
>TRBV4-3|TRBD1|TRBJ2-7|.
TGCGCCAGCAGCCAAGTAGGGGACAGGGTATCCTACGAGCAGTACTTC
CASSQVGDRVSYEQYF
>TRBV27|.|TRBJ2-7|.
TGTGCCAGCAGTTTAGACCGGGACACTACCTACGAGCAGTACTTC
CASSLDRDTTYEQYF
>TRBV7-2|.|TRBJ1-1|.
TGTGCCAGCAGCATGCCCGTTGCCCCTGAAGCTTTCTTT
CASSMPVAPEAFF
>TRBV19|TRBD1|TRBJ2-7|.
TGTGCCAGTAGTAGACGACAGGGGGAAGAGCAGTACTTC
CASSRRQGEEQYF
>TRBV19|TRBD1|TRBJ1-5|few
TGTGCCAGTACCCGGACAGGGCGGTATCAGCCCCAGCATTTT
CASTRTGRYQPQHF
>TRBV30|TRBD1|TRBJ2-1|.
TGTGCCTGGAGTGCTTGGGGCACACACCGGGACAGGGATCTCGATGAGCAGTTCTTC
CAWSAWGTHRDRDLDEQFF
>TRBV7-2|.|TRBJ1-2|.
TGTGCCAGCAGTCGTAAGGGAGACAACTATGGCTACACCTTC
CASSRKGDNYGYTF
>TRBV6-5|.|TRBJ2-7|.
TGTGCCAGCAGTTACACTGGGGCAGGGACCGACGAGCAGTACTTC
CASSYTGAGTDEQYF
>TRBV2|.|TRBJ1-4|.
TGTGCCAGCAGTGTCGAACAGGCAACTAATGAAAAACTGTTTTTT
CASSVEQATNEKLFF